This T cell receptor (beta chain) was captured in a study of graft-versus-host responses after intestinal transplantation. Whole-study context: Isolated intestinal, liver-intestinal, or multivisceral transplants had been given to the recipients. Recipients across the board were started on anti-thymocyte globulin induction, then kept on tacrolimus and steroids for approximately three years.

Broader study findings: Investigators detected GvH clones in recipient marrow, with some emerging earlier in ileum or blood. Graft-donor T cell macrochimerism in patients accompanied high graft-versus-host to host-versus-graft clonal ratios in allografts.

CDR1 and CDR2 from the germline V gene are SGHRS and YFSETQ. The CDR3 is made up of 13 amino acids. Trimming removed 0 bases at V and 7 bases at J, with 5 bases between. TCRdb's copy holds only in-frame clones and misses some; the assay was immunoSEQ multiplex PCR. The sample records roughly 93,000 clones, approximately 92% being singletons. Details on this clone: Antigen: not known.

This sequence was found in a human donor who received an intestinal transplant. Sequences were derived from unstimulated CD8+ T cells sorted from spleen or lymph node cells, sampled before intestinal transplant. V and J are TRBV5-1 and TRBJ1-6, with no clear D. CDR3 sequence: CASSLGQNSPLHF. The DNA of the CDR3 is TGCGCCAGCAGCTTGGGACAAAATTCACCCCTCCACTTT. The whole variable domain, remainder taken from reference TRBV5-1 and TRBJ1-6, is KAGVTQTPRYLIKTRGQQVTLSCSPISGHRSVSWYQQTPGQGLQFLFEYFSETQRNKGNFPGRFSGRQFSNSRSEMNVSTLELGDSALYLCASSLGQNSPLHFGNGTRLTVT.